This entry lists 18 T cell receptor beta chains sequenced from one sample in a study of T cells after yellow fever vaccination. TCRdb recomputed calls from the 5' RACE reads with MiXCR, one row per CDR3 protein. The table shows 340,000 or so distinct CDR3 sequences, with around 12% occurring only once. The material sequenced was CD4+ T cells sorted from PBMCs, taken 15 days after the yellow fever booster vaccination. The receptors were gathered from a man aged 18 to 29 who received the YFV17D yellow fever vaccine.

This clonotype has more than one count but fewer than ten. This chain connects TRBV6-2 or TRBV6-3 to TRBJ2-7; D might be TRBD1 (5 bases). V was cut by 2 bases and J by 1 base, with 18 bases left in between. Germline values: CDR1 MNHEY, CDR2 SVGEGT. The CDR3 totals 17 residues. CDR3 amino acids: CASSYARDSSQSYEQYF. In DNA, the CDR3 is TGTGCCAGCAGTTACGCCCGTGACAGTTCCCAGTCCTACGAGCAGTACTTC.

This rearrangement joins TRBV23-1 to TRBJ1-5; D unresolved. TRBV23-1 is treated as an ORF (open reading frame) with a function not yet certain. With 0 bases removed from V and 8 bases from J, the gap between germline ends came to 5 bases. The CDR3 spans 12 residues. CDR3 in amino acids: CASSQSGKPQHF. CDR3 coding DNA: TGCGCCAGCAGTCAATCTGGCAAGCCCCAGCATTTT.

The sample holds one count of this clonotype. The J gene is TRBJ2-5, the V gene TRBV10-3, with TRBD2 matching over 7 bases. The V gene's germline CDR1 is ENHRY and CDR2 SYGVKD. This CDR3 spans 14 amino acids. Losses at the gene ends were 4 bases for V and 4 bases for J; bases not matched to a gene: 6. CDR3 DNA: TGTGCCATCAGTGTCGGCGGGGGAGGAGAGACCCAGTACTTC. Its translation is CAISVGGGGETQYF.

In its sample, this clonotype was seen a few times. The CDR3 protein is CASRDSTLNTGELFF. For the CDR3, the DNA is TGTGCCAGCAGAGACTCTACCCTGAACACCGGGGAGCTGTTTTTT. V is TRBV2 and J is TRBJ2-2; D unresolved. V dropped 6 bases and J dropped 1 base, with 12 bases sitting between them. The CDR3 spans 15 residues. Germline values: CDR1 SNHLY, CDR2 FYNNEI.

V usage is TRBV20-1 and J usage is TRBJ2-7, with D unresolved. CDR1 is DFQATT, CDR2 SNEGSKA, per germline (reference sequence). V was pared by 3 bases and J by 2 bases, with 17 bases between. The CDR3 totals 15 residues. CDR3 amino acids: CSASAVSREAYEQYF. CDR3 bases: TGCAGTGCTAGTGCCGTCTCCAGAGAAGCCTACGAGCAGTACTTC.

This clonotype has a handful of counts. This chain uses TRBV24-1 with TRBJ2-5; TRBD2 agrees at 10 bases. V lost 2 bases to trimming and J lost 5 bases; unmatched junction nucleotides: 4. The CDR3 loop spans 15 amino acids. Per germline, CDR1 KGHDR and CDR2 SFDVKD. The CDR3 coding sequence is TGTGCCACCAGTGATTCTAGCGGGGGCGGGGAGACCCAGTACTTC. It codes for CATSDSSGGGETQYF.

This sequence joins TRBV29-1 and TRBJ2-7, with TRBD2 matching 9 bases. Losses at the gene ends were 2 bases for V and 0 bases for J; bases not matched to a gene: 5. The CDR3 has 15 amino acids. In germline, CDR1 is SQVTM, CDR2 ANQGSEA. The CDR3 here is CSVEPSGVISYEQYF. As DNA, the CDR3 is TGCAGCGTTGAACCTAGCGGGGTCATCTCCTACGAGCAGTACTTC.

The V call is TRBV20-1, the J call TRBJ1-6; D unresolved. In germline, CDR1 is DFQATT, CDR2 SNEGSKA (reference sequence). The length of the CDR3 is 11 residues. The CDR3 spells CRRGFGSPLHF. The CDR3 DNA follows: TGCAGACGAGGGTTTGGCTCACCCCTCCACTTT.

The sample holds a few counts of this clonotype. The J gene is TRBJ2-7, the V gene TRBV5-1, with 7 bases that match TRBD2. Germline V gene sequence: CDR1 SGHRS, CDR2 YFSETQ. The CDR3 consists of 14 residues. V gave up 4 bases and J gave up 5 bases; unmatched junction bases: 9. CDR3 loop: CASSAVGGLHEQYF. The CDR3 region has the DNA TGCGCCAGCAGCGCCGTGGGAGGGCTCCACGAGCAGTACTTC.

The rearrangement joins TRBV6-5 to TRBJ2-1, with D unclear. CDR1 and CDR2 from the germline V gene are MNHEY and SVGAGI. The germline V and J ends were trimmed by 2 bases and 8 bases, with 13 bases remaining between them. The CDR3 covers 14 residues. The CDR3 spells CASSYMAGGDEQFF. The DNA of the CDR3 is TGTGCCAGCAGTTACATGGCAGGTGGGGATGAGCAGTTCTTC.

In its sample, this clonotype was seen a few times. The rearrangement links TRBV12-3 or TRBV12-4 to TRBJ1-2, with TRBD1 as a possible D gene (6 bases). The CDR3 runs to 13 residues. Deletions cut 5 bases from V and 4 bases from J, with 11 bases between. In nucleotides, the CDR3 is TGTGCCAGCAGTCCGGACAGCTTCTATGGCTACACCTTC. Translation: CASSPDSFYGYTF.

This clonotype occurred a few times. The chain couples TRBV12-3 or TRBV12-4 to TRBJ2-3; TRBD2 agrees at 7 bases. The ends lost 3 bases at V and 0 bases at J; junction bases unmatched: 6. This CDR3 is 16 amino acids long. For the CDR3, the DNA is TGTGCCAGCAGTTTGGCAGCGGGGCGCAGCACAGATACGCAGTATTTT. The encoded protein is CASSLAAGRSTDTQYF.

The gene calls are TRBV6-2 or TRBV6-3 and TRBJ2-1, with 11 bases matching TRBD2. The CDR3 is made up of 17 amino acids. Germline V lookup: CDR1 MNHEY, CDR2 SVGEGT. Trimming took 0 bases from V and 7 from J; bases not matched to a gene: 8. Here the CDR3 DNA reads TGTGCCAGCAGTTACTCCCCGACTAGCGGGGTAGTTAATGAGCAGTTCTTC. It codes for CASSYSPTSGVVNEQFF.

The chain links TRBV12-3 or TRBV12-4 to TRBJ1-1; D possibly corresponds to TRBD1 (6 bases). V was shortened by 5 bases and J by 4 bases, with 14 bases between the two germline ends. The CDR3 spans 14 residues. CDR3 DNA sequence: TGTGCCAGCAGTCCCGACCAAGGGGGCACTGAAGCTTTCTTT. Protein sequence: CASSPDQGGTEAFF.

This clonotype was seen only a few times. The chain has TRBV3-1 and TRBJ2-2, with D unclear. V shed 4 bases and J shed 3 bases, with 6 bases lying between them. Germline V lookup: CDR1 LGHDT, CDR2 YNNKEL (reference sequence). The CDR3 has 13 amino acids. The CDR3 nucleotides read TGTGCCAGCAGCCCCCTTGACACCGGGGAGCTGTTTTTT. Translated: CASSPLDTGELFF.

The V and J genes are TRBV5-1 and TRBJ2-5, with 10 bases that match TRBD2. J was trimmed by 4 bases and V by 2 bases; bases with no gene match: 8. Germline values: CDR1 SGHRS, CDR2 YFSETQ. The CDR3 spans 16 residues. CDR3 sequence: CASSLPVAGGPETQYF. Written as DNA, the CDR3 is TGCGCCAGCAGCTTACCGGTAGCGGGGGGACCAGAGACCCAGTACTTC.

The rearrangement links TRBV3-1 to TRBJ1-2, with no clear D. CDR3 length: 12 amino acids. CDR1 is LGHDT, CDR2 YNNKEL, per germline (reference sequence). V lost 2 bases, J lost 6 bases, and 7 bases lay in between. The DNA of the CDR3 is TGTGCCAGCAGCCAAAGAACGAATGGCTACACCTTC. It translates to CASSQRTNGYTF. Based on the CDR3 plus reference TRBV3-1 and TRBJ1-2, the full variable domain is DTAVSQTPKYLVTQMGNDKSIKCEQNLGHDTMYWYKQDSKKFLKIMFSYNNKELIINETVPNRFSPKSPDKAHLNLHINSLELGDSAVYFCASSQRTNGYTFGSGTRLTVV.

This rearrangement joins TRBV20-1 to TRBJ1-4; a possible D gene is TRBD1 (5 bases). The CDR3 covers 14 residues. Per germline, CDR1 DFQATT and CDR2 SNEGSKA (reference sequence). Trimming cost V 3 bases and J 4 bases, with 12 bases left between them. The CDR3: CSASRQGNNEKLFF. The CDR3 DNA sequence: TGCAGTGCTAGTAGGCAGGGTAATAATGAAAAACTGTTTTTT.